These T cell receptor beta chains were read from a single sample in a study of OX40 agonist ivuxolimab in advanced cancers. Profiled with immunoSEQ multiplex PCR; TCRdb holds only in-frame clones, not every one. Of 50,000 to 75,000 clones listed, about 90% are singletons. This sample comprised CD4+ or CD8+ T cells sorted from blood, obtained in a trial of the OX40 agonist ivuxolimab. These receptors all stem from an adult with an advanced solid tumor such as melanoma, head and neck, liver or kidney cancer. CDR3s include the opening cysteine and the closing phenylalanine or tryptophan. A D gene is named only where the DNA matches it firmly. Clone size is not always given. Where it is, it says once, few, many or a class for expanded clones.

CDR3 length	D gene	V gene	J gene	clone size	CDR3 DNA	CDR3 protein
16	NA	TRBV11-2	TRBJ1-1	NA	TGTGCCAGCAGCTTAGGTGCGTCAGGAGTGAACACTGAAGCTTTCTTT	CASSLGASGVNTEAFF
16	NA	TRBV14	TRBJ2-1	few	TGTGCCAGCAGCCAAGCGGGCTCAGGGGCCTACAATGAGCAGTTCTTC	CASSQAGSGAYNEQFF
15	NA	TRBV4-3	TRBJ1-5	NA	TGCGCCAGCAGCCAAGACCCATCGGGCAATCAGCCCCAGCATTTT	CASSQDPSGNQPQHF
14	NA	TRBV5-6	TRBJ1-6	NA	TGTGCCAGCAGCCAACTTCTCGGGGGTACGGCCCTCCACTTT	CASSQLLGGTALHF
16	TRBD2	TRBV7-9	TRBJ2-7	NA	TGTGCCAGCACCAGGGGACTAGCGGAAAACTCCTACGAGCAGTACTTC	CASTRGLAENSYEQYF
15	NA	TRBV19	TRBJ2-3	NA	TGTGCCAGTAGTTCAAACAGGGTAGGCACAGATACGCAGTATTTT	CASSSNRVGTDTQYF
16	NA	TRBV2	TRBJ2-1	once	TGTGCCAGCAGTGATCCCGGCCCGAGCTCCTACAATGAGCAGTTCTTC	CASSDPGPSSYNEQFF
14	TRBD1	TRBV19	TRBJ1-2	NA	TGTGCCAGTAGTATACCCGACAGGGGCTATGGCTACACCTTC	CASSIPDRGYGYTF
15	TRBD2	TRBV11-2	TRBJ2-7	NA	TGTGCCAGCACCCTCGAGGTAGCGGGGTTTTACGAGCAGTACTTC	CASTLEVAGFYEQYF
13	NA	TRBV9	TRBJ2-7	NA	TGTGCCAGCAGCCCTGACCCTCAAAGGCAGCAGTACTTC	CASSPDPQRQQYF
16	TRBD2	TRBV19	TRBJ2-1	NA	TGTGCCAGTAGTATAGTGTTGTCGGGAGGGTACAATGAGCAGTTCTTC	CASSIVLSGGYNEQFF
17	NA	TRBV28	TRBJ1-2	once	TGTGCCATCAAAAAGGACCCGGGACTGGGGATGGGGTATGGCTACACCTTC	CAIKKDPGLGMGYGYTF
13	TRBD1	TRBV7-2	TRBJ1-2	NA	TGTGCCAGCAGCGGGACAGGGAGCTATGGCTACACCTTC	CASSGTGSYGYTF
16	NA	TRBV18	TRBJ2-2	NA	TGTGCCAGCTCACGTGGGATCTACGAGAACACCGGGGAGCTGTTTTTT	CASSRGIYENTGELFF
14	NA	TRBV7-3	TRBJ2-3	NA	TGTGCCAGCAGCTTTCTCAGGAACACAGATACGCAGTATTTT	CASSFLRNTDTQYF
16	TRBD1	TRBV7-2	TRBJ1-5	NA	TGTGCCAGCAGCTTAGGGCAGGGGGTTGGCAATCAGCCCCAGCATTTT	CASSLGQGVGNQPQHF
15	TRBD1	TRBV7-9	TRBJ1-1	NA	TGTGCCAGCAGCAGAGGGGACAGGGGTGTCACTGAAGCTTTCTTT	CASSRGDRGVTEAFF
15	TRBD1	TRBV28	TRBJ2-1	NA	TGTGCCAGCAGGTCCGCCAACAGGGGCTACAATGAGCAGTTCTTC	CASRSANRGYNEQFF
15	NA	TRBV19	TRBJ2-6	NA	TGTGCCAGTACCATTACTAGATCTGGGGCCAACGTCCTGACTTTC	CASTITRSGANVLTF
16	TRBD2	TRBV7-2	TRBJ2-7	NA	TGTGCCAGCAGTGTTATGACTAGCGGGAACTCCTACGAGCAGTACTTC	CASSVMTSGNSYEQYF
17	TRBD2	TRBV9	TRBJ2-5	NA	TGTGCCAGCAGCGTATCACCACTAGCGGGGGGGCAAGAGACCCAGTACTTC	CASSVSPLAGGQETQYF
14	TRBD2	TRBV2	TRBJ2-5	NA	TGTGCCAGCGTGAGCGGGGCACGGCAAGAGACCCAGTACTTC	CASVSGARQETQYF
14	NA	TRBV5-1	TRBJ2-7	NA	TGCGCCAGCAGCTTGAGTCCGGGTGCCTACGAGCAGTACTTC	CASSLSPGAYEQYF
15	TRBD1	TRBV7-3	TRBJ1-2	once	TGTGCCAGCAGCACAGGGACAGGGGAAGGCTATGGCTACACCTTC	CASSTGTGEGYGYTF
16	TRBD1	TRBV5-1	TRBJ1-1	NA	TGCGCCAGCAGCTTTACCGGGACAGGGATGAACACTGAAGCTTTCTTT	CASSFTGTGMNTEAFF
18	TRBD1	TRBV10-1	TRBJ2-4	NA	TGCGCCAGCAGTGAGAGCGTGGGACAGAAGGCAGCCAAAAACATTCAGTACTTC	CASSESVGQKAAKNIQYF
10	NA	TRBV20-1	TRBJ1-2	NA	TGCAGTGGCGGGAACTATGGCTACACCTTC	CSGGNYGYTF
14	NA	TRBV18	TRBJ2-3	NA	TGTGCCAGCTCACCGGGTGGGGCCACAGATACGCAGTATTTT	CASSPGGATDTQYF
15	TRBD2	TRBV5-4	TRBJ2-7	NA	TGTGCCAGCAGCCAAAGGACTAGCGGGTCCTACGAGCAGTACTTC	CASSQRTSGSYEQYF
13	NA	TRBV6-6	TRBJ1-2	NA	TGTGCCAGCAGACCTCAGGCTGCCTATGGCTACACCTTC	CASRPQAAYGYTF
15	NA	TRBV6-6	TRBJ1-2	NA	TGTGCCAGCAGTACACAGGGATGGGTTGACTATGGCTACACCTTC	CASSTQGWVDYGYTF
16	TRBD1	TRBV28	TRBJ1-5	NA	TGTGCCAGCAGCTCCTCGGGACAGGGAACGTATCAGCCCCAGCATTTT	CASSSSGQGTYQPQHF
16	NA	TRBV4-2	TRBJ2-5	NA	TGTGCCAGCAGCCAGGGGGTTGGGCTCAGGGAGGAGACCCAGTACTTC	CASSQGVGLREETQYF
14	NA	TRBV10-2	TRBJ2-1	NA	TGCGCCAGCAGTGCCCTCTACGGGAAAGGTGAGCAGTTCTTC	CASSALYGKGEQFF
13	NA	TRBV5-1	TRBJ1-1	NA	TGCGCCAGCAGCTTGATTCTGAACACTGAAGCTTTCTTT	CASSLILNTEAFF
13	NA	TRBV6-1	TRBJ1-2	NA	TGTGCCAGCATCCCCAGCGGGGTCCATGGCTACACCTTC	CASIPSGVHGYTF
17	NA	TRBV19	TRBJ2-2	NA	TGTGCCAGTAGTAACGGGAAGGGCAGGGGTAACACCGGGGAGCTGTTTTTT	CASSNGKGRGNTGELFF
13	NA	TRBV7-8	TRBJ2-1	NA	TGTGCCAGCAGCTTATCTATCCTCGGTGAGCAGTTCTTC	CASSLSILGEQFF
15	NA	TRBV5-1	TRBJ1-1	NA	TGCGCCAGCAGCTTGCTAGGGAGCGACAACACTGAAGCTTTCTTT	CASSLLGSDNTEAFF
12	NA	TRBV7-2	TRBJ1-1	NA	TGTGCCAGCAGCTTAGGTTTAACTGAAGCTTTCTTT	CASSLGLTEAFF
19	TRBD1	TRBV28	TRBJ1-3	NA	TGTGCCAGCAGCATTCCCGGGACAGGGTCATTACTCTCTGGAAACACCATATATTTT	CASSIPGTGSLLSGNTIYF
15	TRBD2	TRBV11-2	TRBJ2-2	NA	TGTGCCAGCAGCCCAGGGAGGGGTAACACCGGGGAGCTGTTTTTT	CASSPGRGNTGELFF
16	TRBD1	TRBV30	TRBJ1-4	NA	TGTGCCTGCTACAGACAGGGGATAGCAACTAATGAAAAACTGTTTTTT	CACYRQGIATNEKLFF
15	NA	TRBV7-9	TRBJ1-1	NA	TGTGCCAGCAGCCAAGGGGTGACGATGAACACTGAAGCTTTCTTT	CASSQGVTMNTEAFF
16	TRBD2	TRBV18	TRBJ2-3	NA	TGTGCCAGCTCACCACCGGTAGCGGGGGGGAAAGATACGCAGTATTTT	CASSPPVAGGKDTQYF